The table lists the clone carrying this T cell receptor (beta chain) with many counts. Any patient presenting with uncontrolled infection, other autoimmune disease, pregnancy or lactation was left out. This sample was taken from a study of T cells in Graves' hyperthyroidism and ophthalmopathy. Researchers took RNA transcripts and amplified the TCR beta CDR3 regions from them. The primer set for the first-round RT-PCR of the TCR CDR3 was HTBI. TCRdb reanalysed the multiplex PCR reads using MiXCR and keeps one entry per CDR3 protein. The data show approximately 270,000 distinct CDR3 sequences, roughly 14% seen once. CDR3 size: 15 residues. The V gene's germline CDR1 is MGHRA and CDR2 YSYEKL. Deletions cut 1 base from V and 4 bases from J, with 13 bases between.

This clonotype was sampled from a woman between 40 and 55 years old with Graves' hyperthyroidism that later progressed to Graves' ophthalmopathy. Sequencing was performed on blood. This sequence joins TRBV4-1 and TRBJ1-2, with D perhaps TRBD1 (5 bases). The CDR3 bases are TGCGCCAGCAGCCAAGTGGACAACGATGGCTATGGCTACACCTTC. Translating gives CASSQVDNDGYGYTF.